These 14 T cell receptor beta chains were sequenced from one sample in a study of T cell responses to AZD1222 COVID-19 vaccine. Sequencing used immunoSEQ multiplex PCR; TCRdb keeps in-frame clones, though not all of them. The sample has roughly 55,000 clones; 70% to 90% are singletons. The starting material was peripheral blood, obtained on day 0 of AZD1222 vaccination. The receptors come from an adult in good health.

CDR3 sequence: CASSLDDGEAFF. As DNA, the CDR3 is TGTGCCAGCAGCTTGGATGACGGTGAAGCTTTCTTT. The rearrangement joins TRBV7-2 to TRBJ1-1; no clear D. V was trimmed by 3 bases and J by 7 bases, leaving 9 bases between them. Germline V CDR1 and CDR2: SGHTA, FQGNSA. This CDR3 is built from 12 residues. The full variable domain, with the rest looked up from reference TRBV7-2 and TRBJ1-1, is GAGVSQSPSNKVTEKGKDVELRCDPISGHTALYWYRQSLGQGLEFLIYFQGNSAPDKSGLPSDRFSAERTGGSVSTLTIQRTQQEDSAVYLCASSLDDGEAFFGQGTRLTVV.

This rearrangement joins TRBV10-3 to TRBJ1-5; no definite D call. Looked up from germline, CDR1 is ENHRY and CDR2 is SYGVKD. V was trimmed by 10 bases and J by 2 bases, leaving 15 bases between them. The CDR3 extends over 14 amino acids. CDR3 coding DNA: TGTGCCACCTCGCCCAGTGCTGGCAATCAGCCCCAGCATTTT. This gives the protein CATSPSAGNQPQHF.

This sequence joins TRBV5-1 and TRBJ1-1; 8 nucleotides match TRBD1. The CDR3 length is 16 residues. V shed 4 bases, J shed 4 bases, and the junction held 12 bases outside the gene matches. Germline assignment: CDR1 SGHRS and CDR2 YFSETQ. CDR3: CASSLLTGDVGTEAFF. DNA of the CDR3: TGCGCCAGCAGCCTACTGACAGGGGACGTTGGCACTGAAGCTTTCTTT.

This clone was detected once. The chain carries TRBV30 and TRBJ1-6, with unresolved D. The CDR3 sequence is 13 residues long. Trimming cost V 1 base and J 5 bases, with 6 bases left between them. Per germline, CDR1 GTSNPN and CDR2 SVGIG (reference sequence). The CDR3 DNA is TGTGCCTGGAGTGAACAGCATAATTCACCCCTCCACTTT. As protein: CAWSEQHNSPLHF.

The gene calls are TRBV2 and TRBJ1-1, with 8 positions matching TRBD1. V shed 6 bases, J shed 6 bases, and the junction held 12 bases outside the gene matches. Germline V gives CDR1 SNHLY, CDR2 FYNNEI. The CDR3 is 15 residues long. CDR3 sequence reads: CASSRTGQRGAEAFF. As DNA, the CDR3 is TGTGCCAGCAGCCGGACAGGGCAAAGGGGGGCTGAAGCTTTCTTT. Based on the CDR3 plus reference TRBV2 and TRBJ1-1, the full variable domain is EPEVTQTPSHQVTQMGQEVILRCVPISNHLYFYWYRQILGQKVEFLVSFYNNEISEKSEIFDDQFSVERPDGSNFTLKIRSTKLEDSAMYFCASSRTGQRGAEAFFGQGTRLTVV.

This chain connects TRBV7-8 to TRBJ1-5; TRBD1 matches 8 bases. In germline, CDR1 is SGHVS, CDR2 FQNEAQ. This CDR3 is built from 16 residues. The V and J ends lost 5 bases and 6 bases, in that order; junction bases with no gene match: 12. For the CDR3, the DNA is TGTGCCAGCAGCCGAGGCGGCACAGGGGGGGTTCAGCCCCAGCATTTT. It specifies CASSRGGTGGVQPQHF.

The genes are TRBV1 and TRBJ1-5; the table gives TRBD1 as D, unverified against the DNA. TRBV1 is noted as a pseudogene. The CDR3 has 16 residues. DNA of the CDR3: TGCACCAGCAGCCCCCGGACAGGTTATAGCAATCAGCCCCAGCATTTT. It yields the protein CTSSPRTGYSNQPQHF.

This clone appeared a single time. The genes are TRBV5-4 and TRBJ1-3, with D possibly TRBD1 on 6 matching bases. Germline CDR1 is SGHNT and CDR2 is YYREEE (reference sequence). Between the trimmed V and J ends, which lost 4 bases and 1 base, there was a span of 9 bases. CDR3 length equals 14 residues. CDR3 sequence: CASSPGVSGNTIYF. In DNA form, the CDR3 reads TGTGCCAGCAGCCCAGGGGTTTCTGGAAACACCATATATTTT.

V usage is TRBV2 and J usage is TRBJ2-2; 8 bases map to TRBD1. Per the germline V gene, CDR1 is SNHLY and CDR2 is FYNNEI. This CDR3 has 15 amino acids. V lost 7 bases and J lost 7; bases outside the gene matches: 11. The CDR3, as DNA: TGTGCCAGCATCCGAAGCAGGGGGCCGCTCGGGGAGCTGTTTTTT. Amino acid sequence: CASIRSRGPLGELFF.

This rearrangement joins TRBV7-9 to TRBJ2-7, with D unclear. The CDR3 sequence is 17 residues long. Looked up from germline, CDR1 is SEHNR and CDR2 is FQNEAQ (reference sequence). Trimming removed 4 bases at V and 2 bases at J, with 21 bases between. CDR3 in amino acids: CASSSSGPKGKTYEQYF. DNA of the CDR3: TGTGCCAGCAGCTCTTCCGGGCCAAAAGGGAAGACCTACGAGCAGTACTTC.

The chain combines TRBV5-1 with TRBJ2-2; 7 bases match TRBD1. CDR1 and CDR2 from the germline V gene are SGHRS and YFSETQ. This CDR3 has 15 amino acids. Trimming at V came to 3 bases and at J to 3 bases, leaving 5 bases not matched to a gene. The CDR3 coding sequence is TGCGCCAGCAGCTCGGGACAGTGGGACACCGGGGAGCTGTTTTTT. Its translation: CASSSGQWDTGELFF.

V and J are TRBV25-1 and TRBJ1-4; no clear D gene. CDR3 length: 16 amino acids. Trimming left V 0 bases short and J 3 bases short, with 11 bases between. Germline values: CDR1 MGHDK, CDR2 SYGVNS. The CDR3 DNA sequence: TGTGCCAGCAGTGAATATGGCGGCAGCGCTAATGAAAAACTGTTTTTT. Residues: CASSEYGGSANEKLFF.

This clone appeared once. The chain links TRBV3-1 (or the pseudogene TRBV3-2) to TRBJ1-5, with a possible D match to TRBD1 (5 bases). Per germline, CDR1 LGHDT and CDR2 YNNKEL (reference sequence). V was trimmed by 5 bases and J by 1 base, leaving 12 bases between them. This CDR3 region has 15 residues. The CDR3 DNA reads TGTGCCAGCAGCATCGGGAGGGGCAGCAATCAGCCCCAGCATTTT. Translating it yields CASSIGRGSNQPQHF.

The chain uses TRBV5-1 and TRBJ1-5; D remains ambiguous. The germline V and J ends were trimmed by 2 bases and 0 bases, with 6 bases remaining between them. This CDR3 has 14 residues. Germline V gives CDR1 SGHRS, CDR2 YFSETQ. The CDR3 sequence is CASSFGDSNQPQHF. The CDR3 DNA sequence: TGCGCCAGCAGCTTTGGTGATAGCAATCAGCCCCAGCATTTT.